The clone carrying this TCR beta chain came up a few times. The data are from a study of blood T cell repertoires in COVID-19. Background on the study: Sites across the United States, Italy and Spain contributed samples from acute and convalescent COVID-19. T cells, B-cell-depleted T cells, or PBMCs supplied cDNA or gDNA.

TCRdb's table, derived via immunoSEQ multiplex PCR, lists solely in-frame clones and lacks some. The repertoire holds about 220,000 clones, with 88% as singletons. Sequencing was performed on PBMCs or T cells enriched from blood (not recorded which). The sequence was collected from a woman in her twenties or thirties who had recovered from COVID-19.

The CDR3 loop is CASSPSLDRDNQPQHF. Written as DNA, the CDR3 is TGTGCCAGTAGTCCCTCCCTTGACAGGGACAATCAGCCCCAGCATTTT. The chain couples TRBV19 to TRBJ1-5, with TRBD1 matching 7 bases. The germline CDR1 and CDR2 sequences are LNHDA and SQIVND (reference sequence). This CDR3 contains 16 residues. With 5 bases clipped from V and 3 bases from J, the junction kept 10 bases outside the gene matches.